One sample yielded the 30 T cell receptor beta chains listed below, sequenced in a study of T cells in Graves' hyperthyroidism and ophthalmopathy. RNA transcripts served as the template for amplifying TCR beta CDR3 regions. HTBI primers were used for first-round RT-PCR of the TCR CDR3. TCRdb called the multiplex PCR reads again in MiXCR, with one record for every CDR3 protein. The profile covers some 490,000 distinct CDR3 sequences, with 20% to 25% appearing a single time and 49% taken by the ten largest. Material for sequencing was blood. The receptors stem from a woman in her seventies with Graves' ophthalmopathy.

This clonotype turned up a few times. This chain connects TRBV6-2 or TRBV6-3 to TRBJ2-7; 9 bases are a match to TRBD2. This CDR3 comprises 14 residues. The J segment lost 3 bases and the V segment lost 7 bases, leaving 7 bases of the junction unmatched. Germline V gene lookup returns CDR1 MNHEY and CDR2 SVGEGT. The CDR3 reads CASTLGTSYYEQYF. The CDR3 bases are TGTGCCAGCACCTTGGGGACTAGCTACTACGAGCAGTACTTC.

The gene calls are TRBV3-1 and TRBJ1-2; a weak D match, TRBD1 (5 bases). Germline V gives CDR1 LGHDT, CDR2 YNNKEL (reference sequence). V lost 1 base to trimming and J lost 8 bases, with 20 bases between them. The CDR3 totals 16 residues. CDR3 protein: CASSQGGAGRARGYTF. The CDR3 coding sequence is TGTGCCAGCAGCCAAGGCGGAGCAGGGCGGGCCCGAGGCTACACCTTC. The whole variable domain, filled in from reference TRBV3-1 and TRBJ1-2, reads DTAVSQTPKYLVTQMGNDKSIKCEQNLGHDTMYWYKQDSKKFLKIMFSYNNKELIINETVPNRFSPKSPDKAHLNLHINSLELGDSAVYFCASSQGGAGRARGYTFGSGTRLTVV.

The chain has TRBV7-9 and TRBJ1-3, with D unclear. The germline V gene encodes CDR1 SEHNR and CDR2 FQNEAQ (reference sequence). V was cut by 3 bases and J by 0 bases, with 6 bases left in between. There are 14 residues in the CDR3. The CDR3 protein is CASSLGFSGNTIYF. CDR3 coding DNA: TGTGCCAGCAGCTTGGGATTCTCTGGAAACACCATATATTTT.

Many counts were recorded for this clonotype. The chain recombines TRBV10-2 with TRBJ1-5, with D tentatively TRBD1 (5 bases). From germline, CDR1 is WSHSY and CDR2 SAAADI. V was trimmed by 6 bases and J by 0 bases, leaving 15 bases between them. CDR3 length: 16 residues. CDR3 bases: TGCGCCAGCAGCCCCGGGACTGCTAATAGCAATCAGCCCCAGCATTTT. As protein: CASSPGTANSNQPQHF.

The V gene is TRBV20-1, the J gene TRBJ2-2, with D tentatively TRBD1 (5 bases). V was trimmed by 1 base and J by 3 bases, leaving 9 bases between them. Germline CDR1 is DFQATT and CDR2 is SNEGSKA (reference sequence). The CDR3 runs 14 residues. The CDR3 sequence: CSARGQGYTGELFF. CDR3 sequence (DNA): TGCAGTGCTAGAGGCCAGGGTTACACCGGGGAGCTGTTTTTT.

This clonotype was recorded many times. The chain joins TRBV2 to TRBJ1-2, with 10 bases identical to TRBD1. Looked up from germline, CDR1 is SNHLY and CDR2 is FYNNEI. V lost 10 bases and J lost 3; bases outside the gene matches: 8. The CDR3 is 14 residues long. The CDR3: CATSPGQGHYGYTF. CDR3 coding DNA: TGTGCCACCTCTCCGGGACAGGGGCACTATGGCTACACCTTC.

This clonotype was counted ten times or more. The chain is built from TRBV15 and TRBJ2-1; D assignment may be TRBD1 or TRBD2 (6 bases each). This CDR3 is 17 amino acids long. CDR1 is LNHNV, CDR2 YYDKDF, per germline (reference sequence). The V and J ends lost 0 bases and 4 bases respectively, with 16 bases between them. The CDR3 nucleotides are TGTGCCACCAGCAGAGATACTGGTGGGGGGCCTTACAATGAGCAGTTCTTC. Protein sequence: CATSRDTGGGPYNEQFF.

This clonotype has only a few counts. The rearrangement joins TRBV6-5 to TRBJ1-1, with D perhaps TRBD1 (6 bases). The V gene's germline CDR1 is MNHEY and CDR2 SVGAGI. CDR3 length: 13 residues. Trimming pared 0 bases from V and 7 bases from J, leaving 9 bases between. As DNA, the CDR3 is TGTGCCAGCAGTTACTCGATGACAGGTGAAGCTTTCTTT. Amino acids: CASSYSMTGEAFF.

Only a few counts were recorded for this clonotype. This rearrangement joins TRBV27 to TRBJ2-5, with 8 positions matching TRBD2. Trimming removed 7 bases from V and 3 bases from J; junction bases left unmatched: 7. Germline V gene lookup returns CDR1 MNHEY and CDR2 SMNVEV (reference sequence). The CDR3 is made up of 14 amino acids. CDR3: CASTRGAGEETQYF. DNA of the CDR3: TGTGCCAGCACCCGAGGAGCGGGAGAAGAGACCCAGTACTTC.

This clonotype was seen more than once but under ten times. This sequence joins TRBV14 and TRBJ1-1; a possible D gene is TRBD1 (6 bases). The ends were cut back, 2 bases at V and 1 base at J, with 17 bases in the middle. Germline CDR1 SGHDN, CDR2 FVKESK. This CDR3 comprises 17 residues. CDR3 residues: CASSQSVHRVTNTEAFF. CDR3 nucleotides: TGTGCCAGCAGCCAATCGGTCCACAGGGTGACGAACACTGAAGCTTTCTTT.

This clonotype was counted at least ten times. V gene TRBV7-2 combines with J gene TRBJ2-1, with 10 bases fitting TRBD2. CDR3 length: 15 residues. Germline V gene sequence: CDR1 SGHTA, CDR2 FQGNSA. The trim removed 5 bases at V and 9 bases at J, leaving 10 bases unmatched. The CDR3 DNA sequence: TGTGCCAGCAGCACCGGGACTAGCGTTGGGGGTGAGCAGTTCTTC. Translated: CASSTGTSVGGEQFF.

This clonotype was found many times. The chain links TRBV7-8 to TRBJ2-7, with 7 bases that match TRBD1. From germline, CDR1 is SGHVS and CDR2 FQNEAQ. CDR3 size: 13 residues. The ends lost 3 bases at V and 3 bases at J; junction bases unmatched: 2. The CDR3 DNA is TGTGCCAGCAGCTTTCGGACAGGCTACGAGCAGTACTTC. Its protein is CASSFRTGYEQYF.

This clonotype was recorded a few times. The rearrangement uses TRBV6-1 and TRBJ2-7, with a tentative D call TRBD1 (6 bases). The CDR3 spans 14 residues. Germline V gene data show CDR1 as MNHNS and CDR2 as SASEGT. Trimming cost V 4 bases and J 2 bases, with 12 bases left between them. The CDR3: CASSGEGGPYEQYF. CDR3 sequence (DNA): TGTGCCAGCAGTGGAGAAGGGGGACCCTACGAGCAGTACTTC.

This clonotype was observed many times. J is TRBJ2-1 and V is TRBV6-2 or TRBV6-3, with 7 bases lining up with TRBD2. The CDR3 spans 16 residues. Germline V CDR1 and CDR2: MNHEY, SVGEGT. Unmatched junction bases numbered 11, after V lost 2 bases and J lost 7 bases. The chain's CDR3 is CASSYQSGARTNEQFF. In DNA form, the CDR3 reads TGTGCCAGCAGTTACCAAAGCGGGGCCAGAACAAATGAGCAGTTCTTC.

The CDR3: CASSLLQAHYGYTF. DNA of the CDR3: TGTGCCAGCAGTTTATTACAGGCTCACTATGGCTACACCTTC. This chain links TRBV28 with TRBJ1-2, with D tentatively TRBD1 (5 bases). CDR1 and CDR2 (germline): MDHEN, SYDVKM. V was pared by 1 base and J by 3 bases, with 9 bases between. The CDR3 runs to 14 residues.

The J gene is TRBJ1-1, the V gene TRBV3-1; the D is unclear. Germline V gives CDR1 LGHDT, CDR2 YNNKEL (reference sequence). The CDR3 is 11 residues long. Trimming cost V 8 bases and J 5 bases, with 9 bases left between them. DNA of the CDR3: TGTGCCAGCGGGAGAGGGACTGAAGCTTTCTTT. This sequence encodes CASGRGTEAFF. The full variable domain, with the rest looked up from reference TRBV3-1 and TRBJ1-1, is DTAVSQTPKYLVTQMGNDKSIKCEQNLGHDTMYWYKQDSKKFLKIMFSYNNKELIINETVPNRFSPKSPDKAHLNLHINSLELGDSAVYFCASGRGTEAFFGQGTRLTVV.

V usage is TRBV6-1 and J usage is TRBJ2-7; D is possibly TRBD2 (5 bases). The CDR3 has 15 amino acids. Trimming took off 7 bases at V and 1 base at J, with 17 bases between the two ends. Germline loops: CDR1 MNHNS, CDR2 SASEGT. The CDR3 nucleotides are TGTGCCAGCAAGAGAGGAGGTTTAGGATCCTACGAGCAGTACTTC. Protein sequence: CASKRGGLGSYEQYF.

There are many counts of this clonotype. The chain combines TRBV28 with TRBJ1-1; D gene unclear. The V gene's germline CDR1 is MDHEN and CDR2 SYDVKM. The CDR3 contains 17 residues. The V and J ends lost 1 base and 2 bases respectively, with 17 bases between them. CDR3 loop: CASSLFTARQHNTEAFF. The CDR3 nucleotides read TGTGCCAGCAGTTTATTCACAGCCCGCCAACATAACACTGAAGCTTTCTTT.

This clonotype was seen a few times. The J gene is TRBJ2-3, the V gene TRBV7-9, with D unresolved. Germline V gives CDR1 SEHNR, CDR2 FQNEAQ (reference sequence). This CDR3 is built from 13 residues. The V and J ends lost 5 bases and 5 bases respectively, with 11 bases between them. The CDR3 loop is CASSPRTGDTQYF. The CDR3 DNA sequence: TGTGCCAGCAGCCCCCGGACGGGAGATACGCAGTATTTT.

This CDR3 is CASLLGETMNTEAFF. The CDR3 nucleotides read TGTGCCAGTCTCCTAGGGGAGACTATGAACACTGAAGCTTTCTTT. The gene calls are TRBV6-1 and TRBJ1-1; D may be TRBD1 (5 bases). This CDR3 is 15 amino acids long. The ends were cut back, 9 bases at V and 0 bases at J, with 17 bases in the middle. Germline CDR1 is MNHNS and CDR2 is SASEGT.

This clonotype was detected ten times or more. V and J are TRBV28 and TRBJ1-1; D is ambiguous. This CDR3 spans 15 amino acids. Trimming left V 7 bases short and J 5 bases short, with 20 bases between. The germline V gene has CDR1 MDHEN and CDR2 SYDVKM. CDR3 in amino acids: CASTQYTSYGTEAFF. As DNA, the CDR3 is TGTGCCAGCACCCAATACACCTCTTATGGAACTGAAGCTTTCTTT. Together with reference TRBV28 and TRBJ1-1, the CDR3 gives the full variable domain: DVKVTQSSRYLVKRTGEKVFLECVQDMDHENMFWYRQDPGLGLRLIYFSYDVKMKEKGDIPEGYSVSREKKERFSLILESASTNQTSMYLCASTQYTSYGTEAFFGQGTRLTVV.

The gene calls are TRBV7-9 and TRBJ2-7, with D hard to call. The CDR3 sequence is 14 residues long. Between the trimmed V and J ends, which lost 1 base and 3 bases, there was a span of 10 bases. From germline, CDR1 is SEHNR and CDR2 FQNEAQ (reference sequence). The CDR3 DNA reads as TGTGCCAGCAGCTTAGGTGCACAGATCTACGAGCAGTACTTC. Residues: CASSLGAQIYEQYF. Looking up the rest from reference TRBV7-9 and TRBJ2-7 gives the full variable domain: DTGVSQNPRHKITKRGQNVTFRCDPISEHNRLYWYRQTLGQGPEFLTYFQNEAQLEKSRLLSDRFSAERPKGSFSTLEIQRTEQGDSAMYLCASSLGAQIYEQYFGPGTRLTVT.

This chain links TRBV7-8 with TRBJ2-1, with 8 bases that match TRBD2. CDR3 length: 15 amino acids. Losses at the gene ends were 2 bases for V and 6 bases for J; bases not matched to a gene: 6. CDR1 is SGHVS, CDR2 FQNEAQ, per germline. CDR3 in amino acids: CASSLHWTSRNEQFF. CDR3 in DNA: TGTGCCAGCAGCTTACATTGGACTAGCCGCAATGAGCAGTTCTTC.

This clonotype was observed a handful of times. V gene TRBV5-1 combines with J gene TRBJ1-2; D gene uncertain. The CDR3 sequence is 14 residues long. Germline CDR1 and CDR2: SGHRS and YFSETQ. V lost 0 bases, J lost 2 bases, and 8 bases lay in between. CDR3 region: CASSLDTRNYGYTF. The CDR3 coding sequence is TGCGCCAGCAGCTTGGACACCAGAAACTATGGCTACACCTTC.

The rearrangement joins TRBV20-1 to TRBJ2-7; 8 bases agree with TRBD2. Germline V gives CDR1 DFQATT, CDR2 SNEGSKA (reference sequence). V was pared by 4 bases and J by 5 bases, with 10 bases of the junction left unmatched. The CDR3 spans 14 residues. The CDR3 DNA reads as TGCAGTGCTATTATGTGGGGACTAGTAAACGAGCAGTACTTC. This gives the protein CSAIMWGLVNEQYF.

The rearrangement links TRBV19 to TRBJ2-3; tentatively, D is TRBD2 (5 bases). The CDR3 contains 15 residues. V shed 4 bases and J shed 2 bases, with 13 bases lying between them. Germline V gene lookup returns CDR1 LNHDA and CDR2 SQIVND (reference sequence). The CDR3 DNA follows: TGTGCCAGTAGTAGACCCCGGGGAGCCACAGATACGCAGTATTTT. Translation gives CASSRPRGATDTQYF.

The V call is TRBV6-6, the J call TRBJ1-5; no definite D call. V lost 0 bases and J 5 bases, leaving 5 bases between the germline ends. This CDR3 comprises 13 residues. Per germline, CDR1 MNHNY and CDR2 SVGAGI (reference sequence). The CDR3 sequence: CASSYSGHQPQHF. The CDR3 bases are TGTGCCAGCAGTTACTCAGGCCATCAGCCCCAGCATTTT.

This chain connects TRBV5-1 to TRBJ2-5; D is undetermined. Germline CDR1 and CDR2: SGHRS and YFSETQ. The CDR3 runs to 14 residues. V lost 0 bases and J lost 1, with 7 bases in between. This chain's CDR3 is CASSLGTPQETQYF. The DNA for the CDR3 is TGCGCCAGCAGCTTGGGTACACCCCAAGAGACCCAGTACTTC. The entire variable domain, with the rest obtained from reference TRBV5-1 and TRBJ2-5, is as follows: KAGVTQTPRYLIKTRGQQVTLSCSPISGHRSVSWYQQTPGQGLQFLFEYFSETQRNKGNFPGRFSGRQFSNSRSEMNVSTLELGDSALYLCASSLGTPQETQYFGPGTRLLVL.

In this sample, this clonotype turned up a few times. The chain joins TRBV20-1 to TRBJ1-1; TRBD1 is a possible D gene (6 bases). Germline V gene data show CDR1 as DFQATT and CDR2 as SNEGSKA (reference sequence). This CDR3 has 15 amino acids. Trimming cost V 1 base and J 1 base, with 13 bases left between them. CDR3 DNA sequence: TGCAGTGCTAGAGGGGGGGGGCTGGGGAACACTGAAGCTTTCTTT. It codes for CSARGGGLGNTEAFF.

This clonotype was counted at least ten times. This chain uses TRBV28 with TRBJ1-5; no firm D call. CDR1 MDHEN and CDR2 SYDVKM come from the germline V gene. The V gene lost 8 bases and the J gene lost 0 bases, with 17 bases spanning the gap. The CDR3 is 16 amino acids. CDR3 nucleotide sequence: TGTGCCAGCGGGTTAAGACGGCCTTATAGCAATCAGCCCCAGCATTTT. It is translated as CASGLRRPYSNQPQHF.